Listed here are 12 T cell receptor beta chains from one sample, sequenced in a study of control samples from healthy donors and cancer patients. Generated by immunoSEQ multiplex PCR, the TCRdb table keeps only in-frame clones and is missing some. The profile shows 150,000 to 200,000 clones, around 95% of them singletons. The sample was blood. The receptor set was obtained from a woman aged 60-75 years in good health.

As concerns this clone: The junction shows a germline mismatch at one end, possibly a read error. The chain uses TRBV11-2 and TRBJ1-1; D remains unclear. Germline V gene data show CDR1 as SGHAT and CDR2 as FQNNGV. The CDR3 runs 12 residues. CDR3 amino acids: CATSLQGTEAFF. DNA of the CDR3: TGTGCCACCAGCTTACAAGGTACTGAAGCTTTCTTT.

This sequence joins TRBV5-1 and TRBJ2-3, with D uncertain. V lost 0 bases and J 2 bases, leaving 10 bases between the germline ends. The CDR3 covers 15 residues. CDR1 is SGHRS, CDR2 YFSETQ, per germline. In DNA form, the CDR3 reads TGCGCCAGCAGCTTGGGACCAGAGACCACAGATACGCAGTATTTT. The encoded protein is CASSLGPETTDTQYF.

The chain links TRBV5-1 to TRBJ2-7, with 8 bases matching TRBD1. The J segment lost 3 bases and the V segment lost 0 bases, leaving 8 bases of the junction unmatched. In germline, CDR1 is SGHRS, CDR2 YFSETQ. The CDR3 spans 16 residues. In DNA form, the CDR3 reads TGCGCCAGCAGCTTGGTGGCAGGGGGCAGTGGCTACGAGCAGTACTTC. This translates into CASSLVAGGSGYEQYF.

The rearrangement uses TRBV7-2 and TRBJ2-3; 14 bases match TRBD2. Unmatched junction bases numbered 9, after V lost 5 bases and J lost 5 bases. The CDR3 has 17 amino acids. Germline-derived CDR1 and CDR2 are SGHTA and FQGNSA. This CDR3 reads CASSSPTSGGARDTQYF. The CDR3 coding sequence is TGTGCCAGCAGCAGCCCGACTAGCGGGGGGGCCCGAGATACGCAGTATTTT.

The chain carries TRBV7-2 and TRBJ2-7; 10 bases fit TRBD2. The CDR3 sequence is 15 residues long. CDR1 is SGHTA and CDR2 is FQGNSA in the germline V gene. After removal of 3 bases from V and 4 bases from J, the junction contained 6 bases not matched to a gene. As DNA, the CDR3 is TGTGCCAGCAGCTTCTCAAGCGGGGGGGCGTACGAGCAGTACTTC. It yields the protein CASSFSSGGAYEQYF.

This chain connects TRBV9 to TRBJ1-2; the match to TRBD1 covers 9 bases. Germline V gene data show CDR1 as SGDLS and CDR2 as YYNGEE. J gave up 7 bases and V 5 bases, and 3 bases lay outside the gene matches. The CDR3 loop spans 12 amino acids. The CDR3 DNA reads TGTGCCAGCAGGGGACAGGGTGGTGGCTACACCTTC. Residues: CASRGQGGGYTF.

This rearrangement joins TRBV19 to TRBJ2-6; TRBD2 matches 10 bases. Germline V gene data show CDR1 as LNHDA and CDR2 as SQIVND (reference sequence). The CDR3 loop spans 16 amino acids. With 7 bases clipped from V and 1 base from J, the junction kept 4 bases outside the gene matches. CDR3 in DNA: TGTGCCAGTACGGCTAGCGGGGGTTCTGGGGCCAACGTCCTGACTTTC. It is translated as CASTASGGSGANVLTF. The full variable domain, its missing parts supplied by reference TRBV19 and TRBJ2-6, is DGGITQSPKYLFRKEGQNVTLSCEQNLNHDAMYWYRQDPGQGLRLIYYSQIVNDFQKGDIAEGYSVSREKKESFPLTVTSAQKNPTAFYLCASTASGGSGANVLTFGAGSRLTVL.

For this clone: Germline and junction disagree at one end, which may indicate a read error. This chain links TRBV5-1 with TRBJ2-7; 7 bases align to TRBD1. Germline V gene data show CDR1 as SGHRS and CDR2 as YFSETQ. This CDR3 has 14 residues. Here the CDR3 reads CASTFATGHYQQYF. DNA of the CDR3: TGCGCCAGCACCTTCGCGACAGGGCACTACCAGCAGTACTTC.

The chain combines TRBV4-1 with TRBJ1-1; D possibly corresponds to TRBD1 (5 bases). With 4 bases removed from V and 0 bases from J, the gap between germline ends came to 9 bases. This CDR3 contains 14 residues. Germline V lookup: CDR1 MGHRA, CDR2 YSYEKL. CDR3 amino acids: CASSLGVMNTEAFF. In nucleotides, the CDR3 is TGCGCCAGCAGCCTAGGGGTTATGAACACTGAAGCTTTCTTT.

The rearrangement uses TRBV18 and TRBJ1-4, with 8 bases aligning to TRBD1. Germline V CDR1 and CDR2: KGHSH, LQKENI. The V and J ends lost 0 bases and 4 bases, in that order; junction bases with no gene match: 4. The CDR3 is 16 residues long. CDR3 region: CASSPPGGQDNEKLFF. CDR3 sequence (DNA): TGTGCCAGCTCACCACCGGGGGGACAGGATAATGAAAAACTGTTTTTT.

The V and J genes are TRBV4-2 and TRBJ1-1; D uncertain. Germline values: CDR1 LGHNA, CDR2 YNFKEQ. V lost 0 bases to trimming and J lost 6 bases, with 23 bases between them. The CDR3 contains 18 residues. CDR3 sequence (DNA): TGTGCCAGCAGCCAAGATACCTCTAGTTCTTCAGTGTTGGCTGAAGCTTTCTTT. Its protein is CASSQDTSSSSVLAEAFF.

The chain combines TRBV15 with TRBJ1-2; D is ambiguous. V was pared by 1 base and J by 6 bases, with 18 bases between. Germline V gene data show CDR1 as LNHNV and CDR2 as YYDKDF (reference sequence). The CDR3 consists of 16 residues. CDR3 in amino acids: CATSRVSTRLWHGYTF. CDR3 nucleotide sequence: TGTGCCACCAGCAGAGTATCAACCAGATTATGGCATGGCTACACCTTC.